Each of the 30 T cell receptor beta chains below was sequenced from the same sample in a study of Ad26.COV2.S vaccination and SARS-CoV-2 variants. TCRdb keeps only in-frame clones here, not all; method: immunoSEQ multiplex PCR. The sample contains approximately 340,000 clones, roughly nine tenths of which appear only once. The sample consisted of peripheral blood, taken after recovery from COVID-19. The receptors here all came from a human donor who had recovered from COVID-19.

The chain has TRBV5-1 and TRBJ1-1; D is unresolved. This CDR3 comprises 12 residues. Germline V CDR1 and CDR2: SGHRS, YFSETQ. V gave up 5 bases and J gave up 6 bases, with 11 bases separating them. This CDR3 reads CASSANTAEAFF. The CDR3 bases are TGCGCCAGCAGTGCAAACACTGCTGAAGCTTTCTTT.

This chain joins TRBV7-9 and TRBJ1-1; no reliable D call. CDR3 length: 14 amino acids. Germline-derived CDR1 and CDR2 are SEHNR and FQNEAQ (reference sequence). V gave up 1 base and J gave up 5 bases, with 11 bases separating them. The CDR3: CASSLGAVGTEAFF. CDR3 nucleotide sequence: TGTGCCAGCAGCTTAGGGGCAGTGGGGACTGAAGCTTTCTTT. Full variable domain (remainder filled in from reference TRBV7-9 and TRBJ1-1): DTGVSQNPRHKITKRGQNVTFRCDPISEHNRLYWYRQTLGQGPEFLTYFQNEAQLEKSRLLSDRFSAERPKGSFSTLEIQRTEQGDSAMYLCASSLGAVGTEAFFGQGTRLTVV.

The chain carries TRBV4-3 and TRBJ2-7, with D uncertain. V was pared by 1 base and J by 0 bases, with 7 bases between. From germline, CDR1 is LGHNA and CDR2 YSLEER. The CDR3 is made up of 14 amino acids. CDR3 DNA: TGCGCCAGCAGCCAAGGGAAGGTCTCCTACGAGCAGTACTTC. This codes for CASSQGKVSYEQYF.

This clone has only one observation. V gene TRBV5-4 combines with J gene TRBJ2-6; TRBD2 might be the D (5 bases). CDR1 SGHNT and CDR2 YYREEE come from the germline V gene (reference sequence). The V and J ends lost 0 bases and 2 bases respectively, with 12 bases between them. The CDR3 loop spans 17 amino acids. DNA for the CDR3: TGTGCCAGCAGCTTGGGGAGGCCGGGTCCTGGGGCCAACGTCCTGACTTTC. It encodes CASSLGRPGPGANVLTF.

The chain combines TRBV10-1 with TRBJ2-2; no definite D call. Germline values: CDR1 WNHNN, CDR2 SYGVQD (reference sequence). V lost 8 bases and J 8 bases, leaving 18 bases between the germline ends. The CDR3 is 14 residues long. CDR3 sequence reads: CASAKSSGTGELFF. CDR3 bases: TGCGCCAGCGCAAAAAGCTCTGGCACGGGGGAGCTGTTTTTT.

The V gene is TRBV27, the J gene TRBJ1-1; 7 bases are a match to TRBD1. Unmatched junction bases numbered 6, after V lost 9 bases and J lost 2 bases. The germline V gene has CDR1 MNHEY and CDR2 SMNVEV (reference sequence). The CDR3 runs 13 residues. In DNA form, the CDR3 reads TGTGCCAGTACCGGGACAGATAACACTGAAGCTTTCTTT. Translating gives CASTGTDNTEAFF.

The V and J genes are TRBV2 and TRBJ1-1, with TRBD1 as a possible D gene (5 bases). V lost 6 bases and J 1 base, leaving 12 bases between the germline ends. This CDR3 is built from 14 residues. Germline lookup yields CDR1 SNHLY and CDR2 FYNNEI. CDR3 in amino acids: CASSSGGTNTEAFF. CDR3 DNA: TGTGCCAGCAGCTCTGGAGGGACGAACACTGAAGCTTTCTTT.

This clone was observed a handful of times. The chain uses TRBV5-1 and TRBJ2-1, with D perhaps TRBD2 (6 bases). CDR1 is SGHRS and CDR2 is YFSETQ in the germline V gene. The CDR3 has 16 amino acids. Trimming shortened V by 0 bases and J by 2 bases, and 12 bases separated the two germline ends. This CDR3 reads CASSLGRRGTYNEQFF. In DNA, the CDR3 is TGCGCCAGCAGCTTGGGGCGGAGGGGAACCTACAATGAGCAGTTCTTC.

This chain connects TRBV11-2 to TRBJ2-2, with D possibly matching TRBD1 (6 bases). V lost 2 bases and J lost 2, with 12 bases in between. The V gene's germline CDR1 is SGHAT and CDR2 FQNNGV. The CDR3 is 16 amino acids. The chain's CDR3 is CASSLSQGRNTGELFF. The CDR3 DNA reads TGTGCCAGCAGCTTAAGTCAGGGGCGAAACACCGGGGAGCTGTTTTTT.

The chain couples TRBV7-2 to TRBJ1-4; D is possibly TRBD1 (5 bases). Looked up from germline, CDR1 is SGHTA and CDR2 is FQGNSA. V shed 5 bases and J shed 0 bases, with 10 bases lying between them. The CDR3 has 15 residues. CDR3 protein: CASSGTAATNEKLFF. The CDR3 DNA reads TGTGCCAGCAGCGGGACGGCTGCAACTAATGAAAAACTGTTTTTT.

CDR3 sequence: CASSGPPDYGYTF. Here the CDR3 DNA reads TGTGCCAGTAGTGGGCCACCGGACTATGGCTACACCTTC. The rearrangement uses TRBV19 and TRBJ1-2; no clear D gene. The germline V gene encodes CDR1 LNHDA and CDR2 SQIVND (reference sequence). This CDR3 has 13 amino acids. V lost 5 bases to trimming and J lost 3 bases, with 10 bases between them.

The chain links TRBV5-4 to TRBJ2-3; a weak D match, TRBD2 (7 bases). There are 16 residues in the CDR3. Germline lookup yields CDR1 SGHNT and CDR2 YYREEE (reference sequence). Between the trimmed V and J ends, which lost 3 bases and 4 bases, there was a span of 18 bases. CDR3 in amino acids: CASSWTAGAGSDTQYF. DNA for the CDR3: TGTGCCAGCAGCTGGACGGCGGGGGCGGGTTCAGATACGCAGTATTTT.

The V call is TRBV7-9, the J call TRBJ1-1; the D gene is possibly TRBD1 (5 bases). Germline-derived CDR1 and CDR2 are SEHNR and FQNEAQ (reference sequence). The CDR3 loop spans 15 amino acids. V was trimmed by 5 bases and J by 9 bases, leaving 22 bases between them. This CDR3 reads CASSRTPNIGHKAFF. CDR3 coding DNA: TGTGCCAGCAGCCGCACCCCGAACATCGGACATAAAGCTTTCTTT.

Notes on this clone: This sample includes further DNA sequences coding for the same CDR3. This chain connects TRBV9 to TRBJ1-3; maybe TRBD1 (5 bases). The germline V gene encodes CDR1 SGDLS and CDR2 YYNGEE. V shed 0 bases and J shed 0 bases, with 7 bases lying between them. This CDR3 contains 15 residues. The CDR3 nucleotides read TGTGCCAGCAGCGTAGGGGGCAGCTCTGGAAACACCATATATTTT. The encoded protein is CASSVGGSSGNTIYF.

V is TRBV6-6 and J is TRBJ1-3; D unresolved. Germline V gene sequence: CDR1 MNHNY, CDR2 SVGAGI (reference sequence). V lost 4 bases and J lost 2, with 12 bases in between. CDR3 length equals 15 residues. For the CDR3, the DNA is TGTGCCAGCAGTTCCATCTCTCGGCCTGGAAACACCATATATTTT. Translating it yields CASSSISRPGNTIYF.

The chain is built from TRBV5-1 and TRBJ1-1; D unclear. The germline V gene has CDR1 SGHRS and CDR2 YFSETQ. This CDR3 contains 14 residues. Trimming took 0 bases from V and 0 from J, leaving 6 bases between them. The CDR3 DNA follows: TGCGCCAGCAGCTTGGAGCAAGTGAACACTGAAGCTTTCTTT. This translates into CASSLEQVNTEAFF.

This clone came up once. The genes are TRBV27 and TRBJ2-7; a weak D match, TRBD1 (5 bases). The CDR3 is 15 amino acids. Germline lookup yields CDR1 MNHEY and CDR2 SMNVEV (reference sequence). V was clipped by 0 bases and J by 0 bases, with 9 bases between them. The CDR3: CASSLSGASSYEQYF. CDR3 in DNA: TGTGCCAGCAGTTTATCAGGGGCCAGCTCCTACGAGCAGTACTTC.

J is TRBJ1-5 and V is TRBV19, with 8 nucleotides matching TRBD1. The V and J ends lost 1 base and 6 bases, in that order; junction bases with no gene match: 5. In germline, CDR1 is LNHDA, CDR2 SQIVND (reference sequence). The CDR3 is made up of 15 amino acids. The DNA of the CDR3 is TGTGCCAGTAGTATAGGCACAGGGGGAGGTCAGCCCCAGCATTTT. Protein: CASSIGTGGGQPQHF.

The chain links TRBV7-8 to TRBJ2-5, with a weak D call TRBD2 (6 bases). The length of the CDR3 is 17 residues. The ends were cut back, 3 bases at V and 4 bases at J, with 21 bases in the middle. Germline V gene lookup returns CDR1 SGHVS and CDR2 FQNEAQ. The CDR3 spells CASSFGTQGGVGETQYF. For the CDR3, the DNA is TGTGCCAGCAGCTTTGGGACTCAGGGTGGAGTAGGAGAGACCCAGTACTTC.

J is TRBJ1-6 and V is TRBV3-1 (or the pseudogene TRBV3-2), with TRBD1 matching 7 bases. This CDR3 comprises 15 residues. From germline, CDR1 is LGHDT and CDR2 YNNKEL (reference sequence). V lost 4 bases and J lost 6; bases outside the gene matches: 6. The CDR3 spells CASSPEGAGNSPLHF. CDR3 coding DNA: TGTGCCAGCAGCCCAGAGGGGGCAGGTAATTCACCCCTCCACTTT.

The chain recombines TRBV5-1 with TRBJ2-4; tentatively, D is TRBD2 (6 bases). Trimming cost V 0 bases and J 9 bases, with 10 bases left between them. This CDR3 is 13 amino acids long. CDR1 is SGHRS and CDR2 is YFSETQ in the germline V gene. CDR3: CASSLVGRSIQYF. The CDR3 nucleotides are TGCGCCAGCAGCTTGGTGGGGAGGAGCATTCAGTACTTC.

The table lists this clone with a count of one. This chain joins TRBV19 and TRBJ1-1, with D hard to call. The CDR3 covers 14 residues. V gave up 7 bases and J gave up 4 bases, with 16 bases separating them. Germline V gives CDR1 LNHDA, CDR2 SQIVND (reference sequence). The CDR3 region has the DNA TGTGCCAGTATTCCGGCCGGCTCGGGCACTGAAGCTTTCTTT. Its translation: CASIPAGSGTEAFF.

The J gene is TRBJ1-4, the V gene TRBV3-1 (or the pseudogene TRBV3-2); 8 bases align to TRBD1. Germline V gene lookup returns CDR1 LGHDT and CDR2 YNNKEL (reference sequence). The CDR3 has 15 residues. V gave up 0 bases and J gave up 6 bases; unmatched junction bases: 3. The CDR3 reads CASSQDPGGHEKLFF. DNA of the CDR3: TGTGCCAGCAGCCAAGATCCAGGGGGCCATGAAAAACTGTTTTTT.

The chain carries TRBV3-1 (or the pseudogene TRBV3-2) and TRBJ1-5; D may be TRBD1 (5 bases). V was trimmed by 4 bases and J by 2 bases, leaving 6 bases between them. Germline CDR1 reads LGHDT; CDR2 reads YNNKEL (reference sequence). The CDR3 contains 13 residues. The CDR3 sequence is CASSLQGNQPQHF. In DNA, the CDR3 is TGTGCCAGCAGCCTACAGGGCAATCAGCCCCAGCATTTT.

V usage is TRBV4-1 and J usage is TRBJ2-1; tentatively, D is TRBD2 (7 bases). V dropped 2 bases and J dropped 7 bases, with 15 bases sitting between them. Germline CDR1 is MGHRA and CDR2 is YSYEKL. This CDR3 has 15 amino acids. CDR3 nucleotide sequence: TGCGCCAGCAGCCAACCGGGGGGACAAGGGAATGAGCAGTTCTTC. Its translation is CASSQPGGQGNEQFF.

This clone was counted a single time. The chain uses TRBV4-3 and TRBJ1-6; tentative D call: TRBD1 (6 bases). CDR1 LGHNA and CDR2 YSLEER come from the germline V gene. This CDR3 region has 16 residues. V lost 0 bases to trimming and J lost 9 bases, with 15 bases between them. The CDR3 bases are TGCGCCAGCAGCCAAGATACGGCAGGGGTGGGTTCACCCCTCCACTTT. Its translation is CASSQDTAGVGSPLHF.

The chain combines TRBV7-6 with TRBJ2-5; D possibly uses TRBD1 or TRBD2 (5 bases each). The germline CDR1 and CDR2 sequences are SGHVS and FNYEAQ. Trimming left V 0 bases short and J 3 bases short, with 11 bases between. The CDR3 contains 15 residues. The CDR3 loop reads CASSLAMGPEETQYF. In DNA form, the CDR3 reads TGTGCCAGCAGCTTAGCTATGGGACCAGAAGAGACCCAGTACTTC.

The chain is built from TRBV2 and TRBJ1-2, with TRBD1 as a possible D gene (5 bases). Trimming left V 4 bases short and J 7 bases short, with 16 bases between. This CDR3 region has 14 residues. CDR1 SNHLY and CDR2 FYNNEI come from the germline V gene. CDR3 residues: CASSGGAGQGGYTF. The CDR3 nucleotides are TGTGCCAGCAGTGGAGGCGCGGGCCAGGGTGGCTACACCTTC.

The CDR3 sequence is CASSFDGIVGGYTF. CDR3 bases: TGTGCCAGCAGTTTTGATGGGATAGTAGGTGGCTACACCTTC. The chain couples TRBV27 to TRBJ1-2, with D hard to call. CDR3 length equals 14 residues. V was clipped by 3 bases and J by 7 bases, with 15 bases between them. The V gene's germline CDR1 is MNHEY and CDR2 SMNVEV (reference sequence).

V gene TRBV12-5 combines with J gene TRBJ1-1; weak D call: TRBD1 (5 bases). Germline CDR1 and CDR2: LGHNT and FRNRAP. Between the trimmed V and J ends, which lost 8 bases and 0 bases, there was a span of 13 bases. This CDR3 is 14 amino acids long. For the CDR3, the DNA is TGTGCTAGTCTTATGGGGCGTTTGAACACTGAAGCTTTCTTT. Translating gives CASLMGRLNTEAFF. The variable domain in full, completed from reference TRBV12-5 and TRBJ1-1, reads DARVTQTPRHKVTEMGQEVTMRCQPILGHNTVFWYRQTMMQGLELLAYFRNRAPLDDSGMPKDRFSAEMPDATLATLKIQPSEPRDSAVYFCASLMGRLNTEAFFGQGTRLTVV.